This T cell receptor beta chain was captured in a study of OX40 agonist ivuxolimab in advanced cancers. Study summary: Clinicians treated patients with ivuxolimab, an agonistic anti-OX40 (CD134) antibody. Patients were 82.7% male with ages roughly 20 to 80, mean about 65. Study results and limitations: Dosing at 0.1 to 3.0 mg/kg was accompanied by clonal expansion of CD4+ and CD8+ blood T cells by week 6. Averaged across samples, CD8+ T cells carried more expanded clones than CD4+ did.

Sequencing was performed with immunoSEQ multiplex PCR; in TCRdb, only in-frame clones are kept and a portion is missing. The profile shows about 42,000 clones, 86% of them singletons. On this clone itself: Its target is unknown.

CDR1 SGDLS and CDR2 YYNGEE come from the germline V gene. This CDR3 has 16 amino acids. The V and J ends lost 0 bases and 4 bases respectively, with 16 bases between them. This clonotype originated in an adult with an advanced solid tumor such as melanoma, head and neck, liver or kidney cancer. The input for sequencing was CD4+ or CD8+ T cells sorted from blood, taken in a trial of the OX40 agonist ivuxolimab. V gene TRBV9 combines with J gene TRBJ1-1, with D unclear. The CDR3 loop is CASSVDRERVGTEAFF. CDR3 DNA sequence: TGTGCCAGCAGCGTAGATAGGGAGAGGGTGGGCACTGAAGCTTTCTTT. The full variable domain, with the rest looked up from reference TRBV9 and TRBJ1-1, is DSGVTQTPKHLITATGQRVTLRCSPRSGDLSVYWYQQSLDQGLQFLIQYYNGEERAKGNILERFSAQQFPDLHSELNLSSLELGDSALYFCASSVDRERVGTEAFFGQGTRLTVV.